A single T cell receptor (beta chain) is shown here with its context. The CDR3 is made up of 15 amino acids. V dropped 2 bases and J dropped 1 base, with 9 bases sitting between them. Germline V gene data show CDR1 as MNHEY and CDR2 as SVGAGI. Method: immunoSEQ multiplex PCR; TCRdb's copy keeps in-frame clones and lacks some. The sample holds about 190,000 clones, 88% seen once. This sample stems from a study of blood T cell repertoires in COVID-19. Study background: T cells, B-cell-depleted T cells, or PBMCs supplied cDNA or gDNA.

The chain carries TRBV6-5 and TRBJ2-1; maybe TRBD2 (6 bases). This TCR was recovered from a woman in her forties who had recovered from COVID-19. The sequenced sample consisted of peripheral blood. CDR3: CASSYGGASYNEQFF. The CDR3, as DNA: TGTGCCAGCAGTTACGGAGGGGCGTCCTACAATGAGCAGTTCTTC.